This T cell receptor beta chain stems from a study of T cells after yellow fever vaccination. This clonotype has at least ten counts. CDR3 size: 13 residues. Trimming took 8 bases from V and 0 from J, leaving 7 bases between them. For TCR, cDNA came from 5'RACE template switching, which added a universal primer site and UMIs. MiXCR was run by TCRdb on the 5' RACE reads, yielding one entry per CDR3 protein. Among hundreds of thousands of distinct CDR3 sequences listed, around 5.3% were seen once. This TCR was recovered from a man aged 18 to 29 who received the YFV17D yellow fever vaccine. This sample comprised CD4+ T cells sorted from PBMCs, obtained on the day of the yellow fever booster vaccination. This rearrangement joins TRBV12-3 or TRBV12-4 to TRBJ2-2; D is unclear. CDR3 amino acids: CASGQANTGELFF. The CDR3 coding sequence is TGTGCCAGCGGGCAAGCGAACACCGGGGAGCTGTTTTTT.